This T cell receptor beta chain is from a study of T-cell reconstitution after alpha-beta-depleted transplantation in children. Whole-study results and caveats: After one year, T-cell counts and TCRbeta diversity mostly came from new T cells. At around two months after transplant, the alpha-beta T cells were reportedly derived from several hundred expanded clones that came from non-depleted graft cells. Where some patients showed high TCRbeta diversity at day 60, it came from recipient T cells and thymic progenitors that had survived.

Trimming stripped 4 bases from V and 0 bases from J, with 13 bases between. Germline V gene sequence: CDR1 SGHRS, CDR2 YFSETQ. CDR3 size: 16 residues. A remark on this clonotype: What it binds is not known.

Preparation of the TCRbeta library used unique molecular identifiers. TCRdb ran MiXCR on the PCR reads and lists one entry per CDR3 protein. The sample has about a million distinct CDR3 sequences; around 30% are singletons. This clonotype originated in a boy under two years old who had a stem cell transplant for SCID, so the T cells may come from the graft donor. This specimen consisted of PBMCs, mostly from graft donor cells, obtained 360 days after TCRalphabeta/CD19-depleted stem cell transplant. This chain connects TRBV5-1 to TRBJ2-2; TRBD2 is a possible D gene (5 bases). The DNA of the CDR3 is TGCGCCAGCAGCCCCTCCCCGACTACGAACACCGGGGAGCTGTTTTTT. This gives the protein CASSPSPTTNTGELFF.